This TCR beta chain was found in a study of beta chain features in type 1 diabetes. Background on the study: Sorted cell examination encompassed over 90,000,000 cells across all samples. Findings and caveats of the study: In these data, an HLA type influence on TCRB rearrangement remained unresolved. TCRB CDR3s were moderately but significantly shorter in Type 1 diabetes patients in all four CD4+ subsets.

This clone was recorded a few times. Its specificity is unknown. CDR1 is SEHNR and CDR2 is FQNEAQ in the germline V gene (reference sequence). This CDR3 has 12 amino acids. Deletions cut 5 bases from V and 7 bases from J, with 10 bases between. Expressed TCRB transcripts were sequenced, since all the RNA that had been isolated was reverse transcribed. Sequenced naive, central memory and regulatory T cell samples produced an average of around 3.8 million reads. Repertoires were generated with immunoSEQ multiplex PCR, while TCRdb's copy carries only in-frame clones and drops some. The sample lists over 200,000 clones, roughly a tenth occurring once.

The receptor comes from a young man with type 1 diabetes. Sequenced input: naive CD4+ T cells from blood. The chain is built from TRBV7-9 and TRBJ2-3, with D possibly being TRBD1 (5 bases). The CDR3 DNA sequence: TGTGCCAGCAGCCCCTCAGGGAATACGCAGTATTTT. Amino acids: CASSPSGNTQYF.